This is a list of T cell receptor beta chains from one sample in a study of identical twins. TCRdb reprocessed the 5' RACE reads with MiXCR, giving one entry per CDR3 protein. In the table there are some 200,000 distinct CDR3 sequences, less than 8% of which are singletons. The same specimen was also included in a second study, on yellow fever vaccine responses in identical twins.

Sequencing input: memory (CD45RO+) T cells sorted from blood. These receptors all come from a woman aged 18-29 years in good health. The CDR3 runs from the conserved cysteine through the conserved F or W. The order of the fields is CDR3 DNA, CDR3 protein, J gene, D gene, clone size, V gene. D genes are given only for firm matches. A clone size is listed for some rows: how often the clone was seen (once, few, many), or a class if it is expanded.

TGTGCCAGCAGACGTACCCTAGAGACCCAGTACTTC	CASRRTLETQYF	TRBJ2-5	.	.	TRBV7-2
TGCAGTGCACCGAGGGGAGGGGGCCACACTGAAGCTTTCTTT	CSAPRGGGHTEAFF	TRBJ1-1	TRBD1	many	TRBV20-1
TGCGCCAGCAGCTTGGTGGCGGCAAGCACAGATACGCAGTATTTT	CASSLVAASTDTQYF	TRBJ2-3	.	many	TRBV5-1
TGCGCCAGCAGCTTGGTGGGCCACGGGGAGACCCAGTACTTC	CASSLVGHGETQYF	TRBJ2-5	.	.	TRBV5-1
TGTGCCATCAGTAGTCGGGACGACTACAATGAGCAGTTCTTC	CAISSRDDYNEQFF	TRBJ2-1	.	.	TRBV10-3
TGCGCCAGCAGCCAAAGCTCGGTAATTGTACAAGAGACCCAGTACTTC	CASSQSSVIVQETQYF	TRBJ2-5	.	many	TRBV4-1
TGCAGTGCTACCCTGACAGGGCCAATAGCTGAAGCTTTCTTT	CSATLTGPIAEAFF	TRBJ1-1	TRBD1	.	TRBV20-1
TGTGCCAGCAGTTTCGCTAACAAAAACATTCAGTACTTC	CASSFANKNIQYF	TRBJ2-4	.	many	TRBV12-3/TRBV12-4
TGCGCCAGCAGCTTGTCTGTCCCAGGGGAAGAGACCCAGTACTTC	CASSLSVPGEETQYF	TRBJ2-5	.	few	TRBV5-1
TGTGCCAGCACCCTCCGTGAGGGGACTGAAGCTTTCTTT	CASTLREGTEAFF	TRBJ1-1	.	few	TRBV12-3/TRBV12-4
TGTGCCAGCAGTTTAGGGTCACAGGGAAGTCAGCCCCAGCATTTT	CASSLGSQGSQPQHF	TRBJ1-5	.	.	TRBV27
TGTGCCAGCAAGACAGTTAACTATGGCTACACCTTC	CASKTVNYGYTF	TRBJ1-2	.	many	TRBV2
TGTGCCAGCGCAACAGGTCGGTCCGAGCAGTACTTC	CASATGRSEQYF	TRBJ2-7	.	.	TRBV11-2
TGCAGTGCTAGAGATCTTGTGGGGACGATCGGCACCGGGGAGCTGTTTTTT	CSARDLVGTIGTGELFF	TRBJ2-2	.	.	TRBV20-1
TGCAGTGCTAGAAGGGACAGGGGTTCCTACGAGCAGTACTTC	CSARRDRGSYEQYF	TRBJ2-7	TRBD1	.	TRBV20-1